The 15 T cell receptor beta chains in this list originate from one sample, sequenced in a study of cytomegalovirus exposure and HLA in healthy donors. The PCR had 60 Vbeta and 13 Jbeta primers. Sequencing was performed with immunoSEQ multiplex PCR; in TCRdb, only in-frame clones are kept and a portion is missing. The table includes around 86,000 clones, approximately 7.7% detected once. Sequencing used PBMCs. The receptors stem from a man in his forties or fifties in good health and CMV-seronegative.

The rearrangement links TRBV7-9 to TRBJ2-2; D is ambiguous. This CDR3 comprises 16 residues. V was clipped by 2 bases and J by 4 bases, with 14 bases between them. Germline V lookup: CDR1 SEHNR, CDR2 FQNEAQ (reference sequence). In DNA, the CDR3 is TGTGCCAGCAGCTTACCCGCGGTCCGAGGCACCGGGGAGCTGTTTTTT. Translation: CASSLPAVRGTGELFF.

The chain employs TRBV14 and TRBJ1-2, with TRBD1 identical over 9 bases. CDR1 and CDR2 (germline): SGHDN, FVKESK. The CDR3 totals 14 residues. V gave up 1 base and J gave up 8 bases; unmatched junction bases: 5. The CDR3 DNA reads as TGTGCCAGCAGCCAAGGGACAGGGGTCGGCGGCTACACCTTC. This encodes CASSQGTGVGGYTF.

The chain uses TRBV5-4 and TRBJ2-7; unclear D gene. This CDR3 comprises 14 residues. Germline assignment: CDR1 SGHNT and CDR2 YYREEE (reference sequence). Trimming pared 4 bases from V and 2 bases from J, leaving 13 bases between. CDR3 coding DNA: TGTGCCAGCAGCCCGGAGCTGGCCACCTACGAGCAGTACTTC. As protein: CASSPELATYEQYF. The full variable domain, in which reference TRBV5-4 and TRBJ2-7 provide the parts outside the CDR3, is ETGVTQSPTHLIKTRGQQVTLRCSSQSGHNTVSWYQQALGQGPQFIFQYYREEENGRGNFPPRFSGLQFPNYSSELNVNALELDDSALYLCASSPELATYEQYFGPGTRLTVT.

This sequence joins TRBV18 and TRBJ2-7; 9 bases align to TRBD2. V dropped 5 bases and J dropped 9; count of bases not matched to a gene: 11. Germline CDR1 is KGHSH and CDR2 is LQKENI. The CDR3 is 14 residues long. CDR3 protein: CASSEDAAGGGQYF. CDR3 sequence (DNA): TGTGCCAGCTCAGAGGACGCGGCGGGAGGGGGGCAGTACTTC.

This clone was detected a few times. The chain recombines TRBV6-6 with TRBJ1-2, with D perhaps TRBD1 (5 bases). Germline CDR1 is MNHNY and CDR2 is SVGAGI (reference sequence). V was trimmed by 0 bases and J by 6 bases, leaving 11 bases between them. The CDR3 totals 14 residues. CDR3 sequence: CASSYSIGDDGYTF. The CDR3 DNA is TGTGCCAGCAGTTACTCGATAGGGGATGATGGCTACACCTTC.

The chain uses TRBV28 and TRBJ2-2, with D possibly TRBD2 on 5 matching bases. Per the germline V gene, CDR1 is MDHEN and CDR2 is SYDVKM. This CDR3 region has 13 residues. With 7 bases removed from V and 0 bases from J, the gap between germline ends came to 6 bases. CDR3: CASKLANTGELFF. CDR3 nucleotides: TGTGCCAGCAAACTAGCGAACACCGGGGAGCTGTTTTTT.

CDR3 sequence reads: CATRSSGESYEQYF. The CDR3 nucleotides are TGTGCCACCCGGTCATCAGGGGAATCCTACGAGCAGTACTTC. The chain recombines TRBV15 with TRBJ2-7; D might be TRBD1 (6 bases). Germline assignment: CDR1 LNHNV and CDR2 YYDKDF (reference sequence). V lost 8 bases and J lost 1, with 15 bases in between. The CDR3 spans 14 residues.

The chain is built from TRBV7-2 and TRBJ2-1; 10 bases line up with TRBD2. CDR1 and CDR2 (germline): SGHTA, FQGNSA. Trimming removed 3 bases from V and 8 bases from J; junction bases left unmatched: 4. This CDR3 is 14 amino acids long. Here the CDR3 reads CASSLGLAIHEQFF. The CDR3 bases are TGTGCCAGCAGCTTGGGACTAGCGATCCATGAGCAGTTCTTC.

This clone was observed a handful of times. The gene calls are TRBV7-9 and TRBJ2-5; 14 positions match TRBD2. V lost 3 bases and J lost 3; bases outside the gene matches: 3. The germline V gene encodes CDR1 SEHNR and CDR2 FQNEAQ (reference sequence). The CDR3 covers 16 residues. CDR3 sequence reads: CASSFGTSGGKETQYF. CDR3 sequence (DNA): TGTGCCAGCAGCTTCGGGACTAGCGGGGGAAAAGAGACCCAGTACTTC.

This clone was seen a handful of times. J is TRBJ1-1 and V is TRBV29-1; tentatively, D is TRBD1 (5 bases). The ends were cut back, 6 bases at V and 7 bases at J, with 18 bases in the middle. The CDR3 runs 13 residues. In germline, CDR1 is SQVTM, CDR2 ANQGSEA. The CDR3 coding sequence is TGCAGCGTACTGCCCCAAGGACAAATTGAAGCTTTCTTT. Translating it yields CSVLPQGQIEAFF.

The V call is TRBV19, the J call TRBJ1-4; TRBD1 might be the D (6 bases). V lost 5 bases and J lost 3, with 13 bases in between. CDR1 and CDR2 from the germline V gene are LNHDA and SQIVND (reference sequence). CDR3 length: 15 amino acids. The CDR3, as DNA: TGTGCCAGTAGTCCCGGACAGCGACCTAATGAAAAACTGTTTTTT. Protein: CASSPGQRPNEKLFF.

In regard to this clone: Mismatch with germline at one junction end may stem from a read error. V is TRBV7-7 and J is TRBJ2-3, with D maybe TRBD1 (5 bases). The CDR3 loop spans 14 amino acids. Germline lookup yields CDR1 SSHAT and CDR2 FNYEAQ (reference sequence). The CDR3 sequence is CASSLGGAADTQYF. The CDR3 DNA is TGTGCTAGCAGCTTAGGTGGGGCTGCAGATACGCAGTATTTT.

V gene TRBV20-1 combines with J gene TRBJ1-4; D remains ambiguous. In germline, CDR1 is DFQATT, CDR2 SNEGSKA (reference sequence). V lost 3 bases and J lost 7, with 3 bases in between. CDR3 length: 10 amino acids. The CDR3: CSASGEKLFF. The CDR3 bases are TGCAGTGCTAGCGGTGAAAAACTGTTTTTT.

The genes are TRBV7-6 and TRBJ1-6; D not resolved. Germline V gives CDR1 SGHVS, CDR2 FNYEAQ. V lost 7 bases and J 18 bases, leaving 13 bases between the germline ends. The CDR3 has 10 residues. DNA for the CDR3: TGTGCCAGCAAACGTCCGGGATGCCACTTT. The encoded protein is CASKRPGCHF.

This clone was picked up a small number of times. This rearrangement joins TRBV28 to TRBJ2-7, with D perhaps matching TRBD2 (5 bases). This CDR3 has 15 amino acids. CDR1 and CDR2 (germline): MDHEN, SYDVKM. Trimming removed 3 bases at V and 3 bases at J, with 15 bases between. The CDR3, as DNA: TGTGCCAGCAGTTTCCTCGGGGTGAGCGGCTACGAGCAGTACTTC. It yields the protein CASSFLGVSGYEQYF.